The entry below gives a single TCR beta chain sequence along with its context. Its specificity is unknown. This specimen comes from a study of PD-L1 blockade in urothelial cancer. Study information: Researchers looked at the blood 3 weeks (second dose) and 6 weeks after treatment began. A median blood sample held 141,255 T cells and around 80,000 unique TCRs.

Time point described: pretreatment peripheral blood. Each PCR had synthetic TCR analog templates added to it as a spike-in. Profiled with immunoSEQ multiplex PCR; TCRdb holds only in-frame clones, not every one. The sample contains about 49,000 clones, 75% to 85% of which appear only once. Study-level points and caveats: Below-median blood TCR clonality before treatment forecast better survival.

V gave up 6 bases and J gave up 8 bases, with 16 bases separating them. The CDR3 has 13 amino acids. The germline V gene has CDR1 MDHEN and CDR2 SYDVKM. The sample was PBMCs, taken around atezolizumab (anti-PD-L1) treatment. V gene TRBV28 combines with J gene TRBJ1-2; no firm D call. The receptor was derived from a man in his 70s with urothelial cancer. The CDR3 nucleotides read TGTGCCAGCAGCCTGACTAGGGAGCGAGGCTACACCTTC. Amino acid sequence: CASSLTRERGYTF.